A selection of T cell receptor beta chains follows, all from one sample in a study of graft-versus-host responses after intestinal transplantation. Method: immunoSEQ multiplex PCR; TCRdb's copy keeps in-frame clones and lacks some. Of tens of thousands of clones in the sample, about 93% were seen once. No cognate antigen is known for these TCRs. Sequencing used unstimulated CD8+ T cells sorted from spleen or lymph node cells, obtained before intestinal transplant. Source of these receptors: a human donor who received an intestinal transplant. Both conserved end residues are part of each CDR3. Rows may omit the clone size; those that give it use once, few, many or a size class.

TRBV20-1	-	TRBJ2-7	CSAGGYEQYF
TRBV18	-	TRBJ1-1	CASSPGDSEAFF
TRBV29-1	-	TRBJ2-3	CSVSGRKRGTTDTQYF
TRBV14	once	TRBJ1-6	CASSRRDSYNSPLHF
TRBV15	-	TRBJ1-1	CATSLNRNTEAFF
TRBV6-6	-	TRBJ2-7	CASSYSTSPYEQYF
TRBV7-6	-	TRBJ2-3	CASSLLQGASEDTQYF
TRBV29-1	once	TRBJ1-2	CSVEDRAYGYTF
TRBV4-3	-	TRBJ2-2	CASSPGTGRAGELFF
TRBV4-1	-	TRBJ1-1	CASSMTGGDTEAFF
TRBV10-2	-	TRBJ1-5	CASSESDRGIQPQHF
TRBV7-2	-	TRBJ1-4	CASSLAGSRGEKLFF
TRBV29-1	-	TRBJ2-2	CSVQTGGTGELFF
TRBV2	-	TRBJ2-1	CASSEAGSSYNEQFF
TRBV5-6	-	TRBJ1-2	CASSSRTATNYGYTF
TRBV27	-	TRBJ1-1	CASSLGRGNTEAFF
TRBV6-6	-	TRBJ2-5	CASSYTGLETQYF
TRBV7-9	-	TRBJ2-6	CASSPQGSGANVLTF
TRBV11-2	-	TRBJ1-5	CASSAWAPGGNQPQHF
TRBV6-1	-	TRBJ2-7	CASSEGPRGGEEQYF
TRBV4-3	-	TRBJ1-2	CASSQEREGPPEQGYTF
TRBV15	-	TRBJ2-1	CATSTEGDEQFF
TRBV5-1	-	TRBJ2-7	CASSQVEGASYEQYF
TRBV13	-	TRBJ1-2	CASSAYRGQSYGYTF
TRBV18	-	TRBJ2-1	CASSYKRTGTRSYNEQFF
TRBV20-1	-	TRBJ1-2	CSAWTGEGYTF
TRBV11-2	-	TRBJ2-3	CASSSTRGLAGITDTQYF
TRBV9	-	TRBJ1-4	CASSVAGTGGEKLFF
TRBV4-1	-	TRBJ2-7	CASSLMPPGQLFYEQYF
TRBV30	-	TRBJ1-1	CAWGGDRVTTEAFF
TRBV7-9	-	TRBJ1-1	CASSLRPGEGNTEAFF
TRBV30	-	TRBJ1-1	CAWSTTGGTEAFF
TRBV30	-	TRBJ1-4	CAWSETGTNEKLFF
TRBV9	-	TRBJ2-1	CASSVAGGLEGREQFF
TRBV7-2	-	TRBJ2-1	CASSFLGGWNEQFF
TRBV4-3	once	TRBJ1-2	CASSQVLLQGQGVPMLYGYTF
TRBV7-6	-	TRBJ2-7	CASSYRDTDYEQYF
TRBV30	-	TRBJ2-2	CAWRTTGTGELFF
TRBV7-9	-	TRBJ1-2	CASSPREGVLYGYTF
TRBV5-5	-	TRBJ2-3	CASSSSGGGTDTQYF
TRBV4-3	-	TRBJ1-2	CASSQVSGSGGYTF
TRBV7-9	-	TRBJ2-5	CASSARDRQYF
TRBV10-2	-	TRBJ2-1	CASSESQGGSHNEQFF
TRBV9	-	TRBJ1-1	CASSAGGTEAFF
TRBV4-1	-	TRBJ2-7	CASSQGLAGVQYF
TRBV12-5	-	TRBJ1-2	CASGGDRVIDYGYTF
TRBV30	-	TRBJ1-6	CAWAAAGQIDSPLHF
TRBV7-9	-	TRBJ2-6	CASSDTDLTGAGANVLTF
TRBV7-9	-	TRBJ2-7	CASSLAEGTGVEQYF
TRBV6-5	-	TRBJ2-5	CASSYGAGEGQETQYF
TRBV7-9	-	TRBJ2-2	CASSSDRGRSGELFF